These 28 T cell receptor beta chains came from one sample sequenced in a study of identifying expanded T cells in peripheral blood. Using immunoSEQ multiplex PCR, the repertoire was profiled, and TCRdb retains in-frame clones only, with some absent. Here the sample spans approximately 140,000 clones, 70% to 90% being singletons. What was sequenced was blood. The receptors stem from a person between 18 and 69 years old in good health.

The table lists this clone with a few counts. The chain links TRBV7-5 to TRBJ1-2; TRBD1 is the table's D call and was not checked against the DNA. TRBV7-5 is given as a pseudogene. This CDR3 is built from 13 residues. The CDR3 protein is CARSSDRGNGYTF. CDR3 nucleotide sequence: TGTGCCAGAAGCTCTGACAGGGGAAATGGCTACACCTTC.

This chain's CDR3 is CASSSLELTEAFF. The CDR3 nucleotides are TGTGCCAGCAGTTCCCTGGAACTCACTGAAGCTTTCTTT. The chain couples TRBV7-2 to TRBJ1-1; D is undetermined. Per germline, CDR1 SGHTA and CDR2 FQGNSA. V gave up 6 bases and J gave up 4 bases, with 12 bases separating them. The CDR3 is 13 residues long.

J is TRBJ2-1 and V is TRBV11-3, with 7 bases lining up with TRBD2. This CDR3 spans 20 amino acids. Germline V gene lookup returns CDR1 SGHNT and CDR2 YENEEA. J lost 0 bases, V lost 1 base, and 15 bases had no gene match. For the CDR3, the DNA is TGTGCCAGCAGCTTAGTGGGTGGGTTCAGCGGGGTAAGCTCCTACAATGAGCAGTTCTTC. Translating gives CASSLVGGFSGVSSYNEQFF.

In DNA, the CDR3 is TGTGCCACCAGCAGAGATCAAGAGAAGAGCCGGCCCCAGCATTTT. As protein: CATSRDQEKSRPQHF. The chain carries TRBV15 and TRBJ1-5, with D hard to call. Trimming stripped 0 bases from V and 9 bases from J, with 15 bases between. The CDR3 length is 15 residues. The germline CDR1 and CDR2 sequences are LNHNV and YYDKDF (reference sequence).

V usage is TRBV4-2 and J usage is TRBJ2-1; D is tentatively TRBD1 or TRBD2 (6 bases each). The CDR3 consists of 16 residues. Germline V gene lookup returns CDR1 LGHNA and CDR2 YNFKEQ. Trimming removed 0 bases from V and 5 bases from J, with 14 bases in between. CDR3 in amino acids: CASSQDMGGADNEQFF. CDR3 nucleotide sequence: TGTGCCAGCAGCCAAGATATGGGGGGCGCCGACAATGAGCAGTTCTTC.

The DNA for the CDR3 is TGCGCCAGCAGCCAAGGCCGAGCGGGGGGGGTTTTGAATGAGCAGTTCTTC. Its translation is CASSQGRAGGVLNEQFF. The gene calls are TRBV4-1 and TRBJ2-1, with 10 bases that match TRBD2. The CDR3 has 17 residues. V dropped 1 base and J dropped 7; count of bases not matched to a gene: 10. CDR1 is MGHRA, CDR2 YSYEKL, per germline.

CDR3 coding DNA: TGTGCCAGTAGTACAAACAGGGGTCAGCCCCAGCATTTT. It yields the protein CASSTNRGQPQHF. This chain links TRBV19 with TRBJ1-5, with TRBD1 identical over 7 bases. The ends lost 4 bases at V and 6 bases at J; junction bases unmatched: 3. From germline, CDR1 is LNHDA and CDR2 SQIVND (reference sequence). The CDR3 has 13 residues.

The chain recombines TRBV10-3 with TRBJ2-1, with TRBD2 matching 10 bases. This CDR3 region has 12 residues. V dropped 11 bases and J dropped 9; count of bases not matched to a gene: 7. Germline CDR1 reads ENHRY; CDR2 reads SYGVKD. The CDR3 bases are TGTGCCGCCGGGACTAGCGCTCCTGAGCAGTTCTTC. Translation gives CAAGTSAPEQFF.

This clone was observed a handful of times. The chain couples TRBV11-3 to TRBJ2-7, with TRBD2 matching over 8 bases. Trimming removed 1 base from V and 3 bases from J; junction bases left unmatched: 5. CDR1 and CDR2 from the germline V gene are SGHNT and YENEEA. This CDR3 spans 15 amino acids. The CDR3 here is CASSLGGGPDYEQYF. The CDR3 nucleotides read TGTGCCAGCAGCTTAGGCGGGGGGCCTGACTACGAGCAGTACTTC.

This rearrangement joins TRBV5-6 to TRBJ2-7; D is uncertain. Germline CDR1 SGHDT, CDR2 YYEEEE. Trimming removed 5 bases at V and 1 base at J, with 4 bases between. The CDR3 contains 11 residues. CDR3 sequence reads: CASSKSYEQYF. DNA of the CDR3: TGTGCCAGCAGTAAGTCCTACGAGCAGTACTTC.

This chain joins TRBV18 and TRBJ2-7; D is perhaps TRBD1 (5 bases). Looked up from germline, CDR1 is KGHSH and CDR2 is LQKENI. This CDR3 comprises 17 residues. V shed 4 bases and J shed 0 bases, with 19 bases lying between them. CDR3 sequence: CASSQGAPGPTSYEQYF. CDR3 coding DNA: TGTGCCAGCTCACAAGGGGCCCCAGGTCCTACCTCCTACGAGCAGTACTTC.

The chain combines TRBV5-4 with TRBJ1-1; D is possibly TRBD1 (6 bases). This CDR3 is 15 amino acids long. The V and J ends lost 0 bases and 5 bases respectively, with 14 bases between them. The germline gives CDR1 SGHNT, CDR2 YYREEE (reference sequence). CDR3 sequence reads: CASSLESGALTEAFF. Here the CDR3 DNA reads TGTGCCAGCAGCTTGGAATCAGGGGCTTTAACTGAAGCTTTCTTT. Complete variable domain (other parts from reference TRBV5-4 and TRBJ1-1): ETGVTQSPTHLIKTRGQQVTLRCSSQSGHNTVSWYQQALGQGPQFIFQYYREEENGRGNFPPRFSGLQFPNYSSELNVNALELDDSALYLCASSLESGALTEAFFGQGTRLTVV.

The V call is TRBV5-1, the J call TRBJ1-3; D remains ambiguous. The germline CDR1 and CDR2 sequences are SGHRS and YFSETQ. Trimming pared 4 bases from V and 1 base from J, leaving 12 bases between. The length of the CDR3 is 15 residues. The CDR3: CASSLTTHSGNTIYF. CDR3 nucleotide sequence: TGCGCCAGCAGCCTTACGACACATTCTGGAAACACCATATATTTT. The full variable domain, with the rest looked up from reference TRBV5-1 and TRBJ1-3, is KAGVTQTPRYLIKTRGQQVTLSCSPISGHRSVSWYQQTPGQGLQFLFEYFSETQRNKGNFPGRFSGRQFSNSRSEMNVSTLELGDSALYLCASSLTTHSGNTIYFGEGSWLTVV.

The chain recombines TRBV2 with TRBJ2-3; either TRBD1 or TRBD2 may fit D (5 bases each). Germline values: CDR1 SNHLY, CDR2 FYNNEI. Trimming left V 4 bases short and J 0 bases short, with 8 bases between. This CDR3 spans 14 amino acids. CDR3 residues: CASSGGKSTDTQYF. In DNA, the CDR3 is TGTGCCAGCAGTGGGGGGAAGAGCACAGATACGCAGTATTTT.

The chain carries TRBV5-1 and TRBJ2-5; TRBD2 matches at 13 bases. CDR3 length: 19 residues. Germline CDR1 is SGHRS and CDR2 is YFSETQ. Trimming at V came to 3 bases and at J to 4 bases, leaving 15 bases not matched to a gene. This chain's CDR3 is CASSWDGLAGVSAGETQYF. In DNA, the CDR3 is TGCGCCAGCAGCTGGGATGGACTAGCGGGAGTCAGCGCAGGAGAGACCCAGTACTTC.

The chain employs TRBV19 and TRBJ2-1; D could derive from TRBD1 or TRBD2 (5 bases each). V was shortened by 6 bases and J by 6 bases, with 12 bases between the two germline ends. Germline lookup yields CDR1 LNHDA and CDR2 SQIVND (reference sequence). The CDR3 extends over 13 amino acids. The CDR3 region has the DNA TGTGCCAGTAGGGGCTTGGGGGTCAATGAGCAGTTCTTC. This sequence encodes CASRGLGVNEQFF.

This chain joins TRBV6-1 and TRBJ2-1, with D perhaps TRBD1 or TRBD2 (7 bases each). The CDR3 spans 14 residues. CDR1 and CDR2 from the germline V gene are MNHNS and SASEGT. V was trimmed by 3 bases and J by 7 bases, leaving 13 bases between them. CDR3 amino acids: CASSETGRGNEQFF. The CDR3, as DNA: TGTGCCAGCAGTGAGACAGGGAGGGGTAATGAGCAGTTCTTC.

This clone was recorded only once. The chain couples TRBV9 to TRBJ2-3, with unresolved D. The CDR3 runs to 14 residues. The V end was cut by 0 bases, the J end by 5 bases, with 10 bases between. Per the germline V gene, CDR1 is SGDLS and CDR2 is YYNGEE. CDR3 coding DNA: TGTGCCAGCAGCGTAGTCTCCGAAGGAGATACGCAGTATTTT. As protein: CASSVVSEGDTQYF.

The CDR3: CASSPRRGQGLSGANVLTF. The CDR3 nucleotides are TGTGCCAGCTCACCGAGGAGGGGACAGGGGCTCTCTGGGGCCAACGTCCTGACTTTC. The J gene is TRBJ2-6, the V gene TRBV18; 10 positions match TRBD1. Germline CDR1 KGHSH, CDR2 LQKENI. With 3 bases clipped from V and 0 bases from J, the junction kept 8 bases outside the gene matches. This CDR3 has 19 amino acids. The entire variable domain, with the rest obtained from reference TRBV18 and TRBJ2-6, is as follows: NAGVMQNPRHLVRRRGQEARLRCSPMKGHSHVYWYRQLPEEGLKFMVYLQKENIIDESGMPKERFSAEFPKEGPSILRIQQVVRGDSAAYFCASSPRRGQGLSGANVLTFGAGSRLTVL.

The chain recombines TRBV7-3 with TRBJ2-3; D remains ambiguous. This CDR3 has 14 amino acids. Germline values: CDR1 SGHTA, CDR2 FQGTGA. The V end lost 1 base, the J end lost 2 bases, and 7 bases lay between the germline ends. This CDR3 reads CASSLNTVTDTQYF. In nucleotides, the CDR3 is TGTGCCAGCAGCTTAAATACAGTCACAGATACGCAGTATTTT.

The V gene is TRBV7-3, the J gene TRBJ2-6, with a possible D match to TRBD1 (5 bases). CDR1 and CDR2 from the germline V gene are SGHTA and FQGTGA. CDR3 size: 18 residues. The ends were cut back, 5 bases at V and 4 bases at J, with 21 bases in the middle. Here the CDR3 reads CASSPESGMGPGANVLTF. The CDR3 DNA follows: TGTGCCAGCAGCCCCGAGTCAGGGATGGGCCCAGGGGCCAACGTCCTGACTTTC. The complete variable domain, with remaining parts taken from reference TRBV7-3 and TRBJ2-6, reads GAGVSQTPSNKVTEKGKYVELRCDPISGHTALYWYRQSLGQGPEFLIYFQGTGAADDSGLPNDRFFAVRPEGSVSTLKIQRTERGDSAVYLCASSPESGMGPGANVLTFGAGSRLTVL.

The V and J genes are TRBV2 and TRBJ2-2; 9 positions agree with TRBD2. Germline V gene lookup returns CDR1 SNHLY and CDR2 FYNNEI. The V gene end was trimmed by 4 bases and the J gene end by 4 bases; junction bases not matched to a gene: 7. The CDR3 consists of 16 residues. The CDR3 DNA reads as TGTGCCAGCAGTGTATATAGCGGGGGCCCCACCGGGGAGCTGTTTTTT. Its translation: CASSVYSGGPTGELFF.

The chain employs TRBV28 and TRBJ2-1, with D uncertain. The germline V gene has CDR1 MDHEN and CDR2 SYDVKM. Deletions cut 4 bases from V and 8 bases from J, with 6 bases between. CDR3 length: 11 amino acids. CDR3 bases: TGTGCCAGCAGTTCGCCTTATGAGCAGTTCTTC. It yields the protein CASSSPYEQFF.

This clone came up once. Other nucleotide sequences in the sample specify the same CDR3. The J gene is TRBJ1-1, the V gene TRBV30; D call uncertain. V was trimmed by 3 bases and J by 1 base, leaving 6 bases between them. CDR3 length equals 12 residues. Germline CDR1 and CDR2: GTSNPN and SVGIG (reference sequence). CDR3 loop: CAWRGRNTEAFF. The CDR3 coding sequence is TGTGCCTGGAGGGGCAGGAACACTGAAGCTTTCTTT.

This chain links TRBV5-5 with TRBJ1-2; D is uncertain. CDR1 is SGHKS, CDR2 YYEKEE, per germline (reference sequence). The CDR3 runs 16 residues. V lost 2 bases and J 1 base, leaving 15 bases between the germline ends. The CDR3 loop is CASSFAWLGGNYGYTF. The CDR3 DNA is TGTGCCAGCAGCTTTGCCTGGTTAGGAGGTAACTATGGCTACACCTTC.

V and J are TRBV5-1 and TRBJ2-7; 8 nucleotides align to TRBD1. The CDR3 runs 15 residues. Per germline, CDR1 SGHRS and CDR2 YFSETQ. V trimming: 2 bases; J trimming: 4 bases; junction bases outside the gene matches: 8. The chain's CDR3 is CASSFGQGGPYEQYF. CDR3 sequence (DNA): TGCGCCAGCAGCTTTGGACAGGGTGGGCCTTACGAGCAGTACTTC.

The gene calls are TRBV5-8 and TRBJ1-5; D remains ambiguous. The CDR3 loop spans 14 amino acids. Germline V CDR1 and CDR2: SGHTS, YDEGEE. The V end lost 1 base, the J end lost 0 bases, and 5 bases lay between the germline ends. The CDR3 reads CASSLWDSNQPQHF. CDR3 nucleotide sequence: TGTGCCAGCAGCTTGTGGGATAGCAATCAGCCCCAGCATTTT.

CDR3 in DNA: TGTGCCAGCAGCTTGGACCTTAGCGGTAGCACAGATACGCAGTATTTT. Translating gives CASSLDLSGSTDTQYF. This sequence joins TRBV5-4 and TRBJ2-3; D is perhaps TRBD2 (6 bases). This CDR3 spans 16 amino acids. V was clipped by 0 bases and J by 0 bases, with 11 bases between them. Per germline, CDR1 SGHNT and CDR2 YYREEE (reference sequence).